A selection of T cell receptor beta chains follows, all from one sample in a study of blood T cell repertoires in COVID-19. Measured with immunoSEQ multiplex PCR; TCRdb has only the in-frame clones, and not every one. The sample includes hundreds of thousands of clones, approximately 84% seen only once; the top ten take about 1.9%. The sequencing input was peripheral blood. These TCRs come from a woman older than 75 with acute or convalescent COVID-19. The CDR3 runs from the conserved cysteine through the conserved F or W. Fields, in order: D gene, J gene, clone size, V gene, CDR3 DNA, CDR3 protein. A D gene is named only where the DNA matches it firmly. Clone size, where shown, is once, few, many, or a class for clones that have expanded.

D gene: NA; J gene: TRBJ1-4; clone size: NA; V gene: TRBV7-2; CDR3 DNA: TGTGCCAGCAGCTTCAATGGGAGATATAATGAAAAACTGTTTTTT; CDR3 protein: CASSFNGRYNEKLFF
D gene: NA; J gene: TRBJ2-7; clone size: few; V gene: TRBV5-1; CDR3 DNA: TGCGCCAGCACTGCGGAGGGCCCCTACGAGCAGTACTTC; CDR3 protein: CASTAEGPYEQYF
D gene: TRBD1; J gene: TRBJ1-5; clone size: NA; V gene: TRBV28; CDR3 DNA: TGTGCCAGCAGTCCTCCCGGACAGGGGATTAGCAATCAGCCCCAGCATTTT; CDR3 protein: CASSPPGQGISNQPQHF
D gene: TRBD1; J gene: TRBJ1-4; clone size: NA; V gene: TRBV28; CDR3 DNA: TGTGCCAGCAGTTTAGCCGGGACAGGGTACGAAAAACTGTTTTTT; CDR3 protein: CASSLAGTGYEKLFF
D gene: TRBD1; J gene: TRBJ1-2; clone size: NA; V gene: TRBV18; CDR3 DNA: TGTGCCAGCTCACTCCAGGGGGCGTACACCTTC; CDR3 protein: CASSLQGAYTF
D gene: TRBD2; J gene: TRBJ2-1; clone size: NA; V gene: TRBV6-5; CDR3 DNA: TGTGCCAGCAGAACGGGTTCGGTAGCGGGGGAAATGCAGTTCTTC; CDR3 protein: CASRTGSVAGEMQFF
D gene: NA; J gene: TRBJ2-5; clone size: NA; V gene: TRBV7-5; CDR3 DNA: TGTGTCAGAAGCTTAGGGGGACTAGCGGGGATCCTCCAAGAGACCCAGTACTTC; CDR3 protein: CVRSLGGLAGILQETQYF
D gene: TRBD2; J gene: TRBJ2-4; clone size: NA; V gene: TRBV11-2; CDR3 DNA: TGTGCCAGCAGCTTAGAGGTGTGGGGGGGAAGGCCGAGAGCCAAAAACATTCAGTACTTC; CDR3 protein: CASSLEVWGGRPRAKNIQYF
D gene: TRBD1; J gene: TRBJ1-1; clone size: NA; V gene: TRBV19; CDR3 DNA: TGTGCCAGTACCACGACAGGGGCCCCGAACACTGAAGCTTTCTTT; CDR3 protein: CASTTTGAPNTEAFF
D gene: NA; J gene: TRBJ1-2; clone size: NA; V gene: TRBV3-1/TRBV3-2; CDR3 DNA: TGTGCCAGCAGCCAGGCCGACTATGGCTACACCTTC; CDR3 protein: CASSQADYGYTF
D gene: NA; J gene: TRBJ2-7; clone size: NA; V gene: TRBV10-3; CDR3 DNA: TGTGCCATCAGTAGCGGCCCCGACGAGCAGTACTTC; CDR3 protein: CAISSGPDEQYF
D gene: TRBD1; J gene: TRBJ1-2; clone size: NA; V gene: TRBV9; CDR3 DNA: TGTGCCAGCAGCGTAAAACAGGGGGCGCAAGTTGGCTACACCTTC; CDR3 protein: CASSVKQGAQVGYTF
D gene: NA; J gene: TRBJ1-6; clone size: NA; V gene: TRBV7-9; CDR3 DNA: TGTGCCAGCAGCTTAAATCAGTATAATTCACCCCTCCACTTT; CDR3 protein: CASSLNQYNSPLHF
D gene: NA; J gene: TRBJ1-6; clone size: NA; V gene: TRBV5-1; CDR3 DNA: TGCGCCAGCAGCTTGGAATCCCAGGCCTATAATTCACCCCTCCACTTT; CDR3 protein: CASSLESQAYNSPLHF
D gene: TRBD1; J gene: TRBJ2-6; clone size: NA; V gene: TRBV27; CDR3 DNA: TGTGCCAGCAGTCTGACAGGGGGCTTATCCTCTGGGGCCAACGTCCTGACTTTC; CDR3 protein: CASSLTGGLSSGANVLTF
D gene: NA; J gene: TRBJ2-7; clone size: NA; V gene: TRBV6-5; CDR3 DNA: TGTGCCAGCAGTTACGACTATACCTACGAGCAGTACTTC; CDR3 protein: CASSYDYTYEQYF
D gene: NA; J gene: TRBJ1-1; clone size: NA; V gene: TRBV2; CDR3 DNA: TGTGCCAGCAGTAGGACAGCAACGGCAACTGAAGCTTTCTTT; CDR3 protein: CASSRTATATEAFF
D gene: NA; J gene: TRBJ1-2; clone size: NA; V gene: TRBV5-6; CDR3 DNA: TGTGCCAGCAGCTTGGTGGGACAATCTAACTATGGCTACACCTTC; CDR3 protein: CASSLVGQSNYGYTF
D gene: TRBD1; J gene: TRBJ1-2; clone size: few; V gene: TRBV28; CDR3 DNA: TGTGCCAGCAGTACCGGGACAGGGGGCAGGAATGGCTACACCTTC; CDR3 protein: CASSTGTGGRNGYTF
D gene: TRBD1; J gene: TRBJ1-2; clone size: NA; V gene: TRBV6-6; CDR3 DNA: TGTGCCAGCATAAGGGACAGGGAGGACTATGGCTACACCTTC; CDR3 protein: CASIRDREDYGYTF
D gene: NA; J gene: TRBJ1-1; clone size: NA; V gene: TRBV21-1; CDR3 DNA: TGTGCCAGCAGCGAGCGCAGGGTGGGGAACACTGAAGCTTTCTTT; CDR3 protein: CASSERRVGNTEAFF
D gene: TRBD1; J gene: TRBJ1-2; clone size: NA; V gene: TRBV12-3/TRBV12-4; CDR3 DNA: TGTGCCAGCAGCCCAGGGACAGTCTATGGCTACACCTTC; CDR3 protein: CASSPGTVYGYTF
D gene: NA; J gene: TRBJ1-4; clone size: few; V gene: TRBV19; CDR3 DNA: TGTGCCAGTAGTCTTCGGGGACCGGGGGCTAATGAAAAACTGTTTTTT; CDR3 protein: CASSLRGPGANEKLFF
D gene: NA; J gene: TRBJ2-4; clone size: NA; V gene: TRBV30; CDR3 DNA: TGTGCCTGGGCGGACGGGGTAGGAAACATTCAGTACTTC; CDR3 protein: CAWADGVGNIQYF